This passage covers 18 T cell receptor beta chains from one sample sequenced in a study of blood T cell repertoires in COVID-19 (TCRdb year 2020). The library was made by the immunoSEQ multiplex PCR assay. Drawn from immuneACCESS, this table holds only the in-frame rearrangements with V and J called that TCRdb kept. Clones are partly lost; checked studies trace under half to an unresolved V gene and leave the rest unexplained. The sample table contains approximately 530,000 clones; only one count was recorded for 85% to 90% of them. The ten largest clones add up to roughly 8% of the sample. Sequencing was performed on peripheral blood. The origin of the receptors is a woman aged 45-65 years with COVID-19, enrolled during active disease.

The CDR3 DNA reads TGTGCCAGCAGTGAAGGCAGGAAGACTGAAGCTTTCTTT. This translates into CASSEGRKTEAFF. The chain is built from TRBV6-1 and TRBJ1-1; the D is unclear. The CDR3 extends over 13 amino acids. Trimming stripped 1 base from V and 5 bases from J, with 8 bases between. Germline V gene lookup returns CDR1 MNHNS and CDR2 SASEGT.

The chain combines TRBV2 with TRBJ1-6; tentative D call: TRBD1 (6 bases). The CDR3 length is 16 residues. The germline CDR1 and CDR2 sequences are SNHLY and FYNNEI. V lost 7 bases, J lost 0 bases, and 13 bases lay in between. CDR3 in amino acids: CASKGGLSSYNSPLHF. DNA of the CDR3: TGTGCCAGCAAGGGGGGGTTGAGCTCCTATAATTCACCCCTCCACTTT.

The chain has TRBV6-5 and TRBJ2-5; 11 nucleotides align to TRBD2. The CDR3 sequence is 14 residues long. The ends lost 5 bases at V and 5 bases at J; junction bases unmatched: 4. Germline CDR1 MNHEY, CDR2 SVGAGI. The CDR3 coding sequence is TGTGCCAGCAGTATAGCGGGGGGGCGTGAGACCCAGTACTTC. Translating it yields CASSIAGGRETQYF.

The rearrangement uses TRBV5-4 and TRBJ2-7; the match to TRBD2 covers 11 bases. CDR1 and CDR2 (germline): SGHNT, YYREEE (reference sequence). CDR3 length equals 15 residues. With 4 bases clipped from V and 3 bases from J, the junction kept 6 bases outside the gene matches. The CDR3 sequence: CASSPRLAGIYEQYF. The CDR3 nucleotides read TGTGCCAGCAGCCCTCGACTAGCGGGGATCTACGAGCAGTACTTC.

V is TRBV2 and J is TRBJ2-6; the match to TRBD1 covers 7 bases. Germline V lookup: CDR1 SNHLY, CDR2 FYNNEI. The V segment lost 3 bases and the J segment 2 bases; nucleotides outside the gene matches: 7. This CDR3 spans 17 amino acids. The CDR3, as DNA: TGTGCCAGCAGTGACATTCAGGGGGTTGCTGGGGCCAACGTCCTGACTTTC. This gives the protein CASSDIQGVAGANVLTF.

This clone was seen only a few times. V gene TRBV30 combines with J gene TRBJ1-2; maybe TRBD1 (5 bases). Trimming stripped 0 bases from V and 7 bases from J, with 12 bases between. Germline CDR1 and CDR2: GTSNPN and SVGIG (reference sequence). The CDR3 sequence is 13 residues long. In DNA, the CDR3 is TGTGCCTGGAGTGTTGGGCAGGGCGGTGGCTACACCTTC. Its protein product is CAWSVGQGGGYTF.

The chain couples TRBV3-1 (or the pseudogene TRBV3-2) to TRBJ1-2, with D perhaps matching TRBD1 (5 bases). The CDR3 spans 13 residues. V was pared by 7 bases and J by 6 bases, with 15 bases between. The germline CDR1 and CDR2 sequences are LGHDT and YNNKEL (reference sequence). CDR3 DNA sequence: TGTGCCAGCACCCTGGGGGGGGGAGATGGCTACACCTTC. Amino acids: CASTLGGGDGYTF.

The V call is TRBV29-1, the J call TRBJ1-6; tentative D call: TRBD1 (6 bases). CDR3 size: 14 residues. Germline V lookup: CDR1 SQVTM, CDR2 ANQGSEA. Trimming cost V 7 bases and J 8 bases, with 18 bases left between them. The CDR3 loop reads CSASDSRCDSPLHF. The CDR3 DNA is TGCAGCGCTTCGGACAGTCGCTGCGATTCACCCCTCCACTTT.

In this sample, this clone turned up many times. The CDR3 DNA reads TGTGCCAGCAGCGTGGACTTGTCCGGGGAGCTGTTTTTT. It translates to CASSVDLSGELFF. V and J are TRBV9 and TRBJ2-2; a weak D match, TRBD2 (5 bases). Trimming removed 2 bases from V and 6 bases from J, with 8 bases in between. CDR3 length equals 13 residues. Germline lookup yields CDR1 SGDLS and CDR2 YYNGEE.

The chain employs TRBV5-5 and TRBJ2-3; 8 bases map to TRBD2. In germline, CDR1 is SGHKS, CDR2 YYEKEE (reference sequence). V shed 6 bases and J 5 bases; nucleotides not matched to a gene: 8. The CDR3 spans 14 residues. The CDR3 here is CASILRGGVDTQYF. As DNA, the CDR3 is TGTGCCAGCATCCTACGGGGGGGCGTAGATACGCAGTATTTT.

The chain joins TRBV6-5 to TRBJ1-1; D possibly corresponds to TRBD1 (5 bases). CDR3 length equals 14 residues. V was cut by 2 bases and J by 1 base, with 8 bases left in between. Germline V gene lookup returns CDR1 MNHEY and CDR2 SVGAGI. The CDR3 DNA reads as TGTGCCAGCAGTTACCTCGACAGGAACACTGAAGCTTTCTTT. Its protein is CASSYLDRNTEAFF.

This chain uses TRBV10-3 with TRBJ2-1; TRBD2 matches at 10 bases. Trimming removed 0 bases from V and 0 bases from J; junction bases left unmatched: 14. Germline V CDR1 and CDR2: ENHRY, SYGVKD. The CDR3 length is 21 residues. Written as DNA, the CDR3 is TGTGCCATCAGTGAGTCGAGGTTTACTAGCGGGGATTCACGCTCCTACAATGAGCAGTTCTTC. This encodes CAISESRFTSGDSRSYNEQFF.

The V gene is TRBV4-1, the J gene TRBJ1-1; D call uncertain. Trimming cost V 1 base and J 3 bases, with 9 bases left between them. Germline V gives CDR1 MGHRA, CDR2 YSYEKL. The CDR3 extends over 14 amino acids. CDR3 sequence (DNA): TGCGCCAGCAGCCAAGTTTCTCAGGACACTGAAGCTTTCTTT. Residues: CASSQVSQDTEAFF.

This chain joins TRBV7-9 and TRBJ1-4; 8 bases align to TRBD1. The CDR3 spans 15 residues. With 5 bases clipped from V and 7 bases from J, the junction kept 9 bases outside the gene matches. CDR1 is SEHNR and CDR2 is FQNEAQ in the germline V gene (reference sequence). DNA for the CDR3: TGTGCCAGCAGCGGCTGGACAGGGAAGGGTGAAAAACTGTTTTTT. This codes for CASSGWTGKGEKLFF.

The chain is built from TRBV28 and TRBJ2-5; D perhaps matches TRBD1 (5 bases). With 7 bases removed from V and 1 base from J, the gap between germline ends came to 16 bases. CDR1 and CDR2 (germline): MDHEN, SYDVKM. The CDR3 totals 15 residues. The CDR3 is CASIPRKGLQETQYF. CDR3 DNA: TGTGCCAGCATCCCACGGAAGGGGCTCCAAGAGACCCAGTACTTC.

The chain combines TRBV28 with TRBJ2-3, with TRBD2 identical over 9 bases. After removal of 6 bases from V and 6 bases from J, the junction contained 7 bases not matched to a gene. Germline CDR1 reads MDHEN; CDR2 reads SYDVKM. The CDR3 contains 14 residues. CDR3 bases: TGTGCCAGCAGCTCAATTAGCGGGGGCGATACGCAGTATTTT. Amino acids: CASSSISGGDTQYF.

The chain couples TRBV2 to TRBJ1-2; TRBD1 aligns across 7 bases. CDR1 SNHLY and CDR2 FYNNEI come from the germline V gene. The CDR3 length is 11 residues. With V trimmed by 9 bases and J by 8 bases, 6 bases remained unmatched. The CDR3 DNA sequence: TGTGCCAGTGCGACAGGGTACGGCTACACCTTC. This codes for CASATGYGYTF. The full variable domain, in which reference TRBV2 and TRBJ1-2 provide the parts outside the CDR3, is EPEVTQTPSHQVTQMGQEVILRCVPISNHLYFYWYRQILGQKVEFLVSFYNNEISEKSEIFDDQFSVERPDGSNFTLKIRSTKLEDSAMYFCASATGYGYTFGSGTRLTVV.

V is TRBV2 and J is TRBJ1-2; 10 bases align to TRBD1. Trimming removed 3 bases from V and 6 bases from J; junction bases left unmatched: 4. Germline CDR1 SNHLY, CDR2 FYNNEI. The CDR3 contains 14 residues. The CDR3 DNA reads as TGTGCCAGCAGTGAGCGACAGGGGGCGAATGGCTACACCTTC. It codes for CASSERQGANGYTF.